The clone carrying this T cell receptor (beta chain) was picked up a small number of times. Germline values: CDR1 SQVTM, CDR2 ANQGSEA. The CDR3 covers 14 residues. The ends lost 4 bases at V and 5 bases at J; junction bases unmatched: 11. These data belong to a study of blood T cells in healthy people across ages. It was with a sample-barcoded 5' primer and a J-beta primer mix that a second PCR of about 7 to 12 cycles was run. TCRdb recomputed calls from the 5' RACE reads with MiXCR, one row per CDR3 protein. The sample lists fewer than 2,000,000 distinct CDR3 sequences; around 40% were seen once. The specimen sequenced was blood. This rearrangement joins TRBV29-1 to TRBJ2-7, with 7 bases aligning to TRBD1. The source of this sequence is a human donor in good health. The CDR3 spells CSVAAGTEYNEQYF. The CDR3 nucleotides are TGCAGCGTTGCCGCCGGGACAGAGTATAACGAGCAGTACTTC.